This TCR beta chain was documented in a study of T cells after yellow fever vaccination. Study observations and caveats: At about 97% for CD4 and about 88% for CD8, most primary-vaccination clones showed up again after the booster. The appearance of a small share of clonotypes in both CD4 and CD8 compartments was observed. A weaker secondary response peaked on day 5, the primary on day 15.

Germline loops: CDR1 SGHAT, CDR2 FQDESV (reference sequence). This CDR3 region has 20 residues. V was shortened by 4 bases and J by 0 bases, with 25 bases between the two germline ends. This clonotype has just a few counts. Its antigen is not identified. MiXCR, applied by TCRdb to the 5' RACE reads, yields one record per CDR3 protein. This table has 400,000 or so distinct CDR3 sequences, approximately 5.7% appearing once. This chain links TRBV11-1 with TRBJ1-3; D gene uncertain. This clonotype was obtained from a man aged 25 to 40 who received the YFV17D yellow fever vaccine. The sample consisted of PBMCs, taken 5 days after the yellow fever booster vaccination. The DNA of the CDR3 is TGTGCCAGCAGCTCGCGCGTTAGTGGGGAGTACAGTAACTCTGGAAACACCATATATTTT. This gives the protein CASSSRVSGEYSNSGNTIYF.